This is a list of T cell receptor beta chains from one sample in a study of T cell responses to AZD1222 COVID-19 vaccine. The protocol was immunoSEQ multiplex PCR, while the TCRdb copy is restricted to in-frame clones and leaves out a portion. Of approximately 97,000 clones detected, about nine tenths appear once; the ten largest clones hold roughly 7.5%. The material was peripheral blood, obtained on day 0 of AZD1222 vaccination. Every receptor here comes from an adult in good health. CDR3s leave out the opening cysteine and the closing phenylalanine or tryptophan.

j_gene: TRBJ2-7
v_gene: TRBV11-2
CDR3aa: ASSYRGLVPSGSAEQY

j_gene: TRBJ1-1
v_gene: TRBV6-6
CDR3aa: ASTNGQKNTEAF

j_gene: TRBJ2-3
v_gene: TRBV5-1
CDR3aa: ASAPARSRTDTQY

j_gene: TRBJ1-1
v_gene: TRBV7-9
CDR3aa: ASSSQQFEAF

j_gene: TRBJ1-2
v_gene: TRBV27
CDR3aa: ASRAQDSSYGYT

j_gene: TRBJ2-2
v_gene: TRBV6-5
CDR3aa: ASRWTGGTGELF

j_gene: TRBJ2-5
v_gene: TRBV2
CDR3aa: ASTLVGKETQY

j_gene: TRBJ2-1
v_gene: TRBV9
CDR3aa: ASSVAPTGTSGNNEQF

j_gene: TRBJ1-4
v_gene: TRBV15
CDR3aa: ATRKEGAEGNEKLF

j_gene: TRBJ2-6
v_gene: TRBV7-3
CDR3aa: ASSLADTRASGANVLT

j_gene: TRBJ2-7
v_gene: TRBV7-8
CDR3aa: ASSQRLAGREQY

j_gene: TRBJ1-2
v_gene: TRBV7-2
CDR3aa: ASSLGTFSGYT

j_gene: TRBJ1-3
v_gene: TRBV7-8
CDR3aa: ASSLQGASGNTIY